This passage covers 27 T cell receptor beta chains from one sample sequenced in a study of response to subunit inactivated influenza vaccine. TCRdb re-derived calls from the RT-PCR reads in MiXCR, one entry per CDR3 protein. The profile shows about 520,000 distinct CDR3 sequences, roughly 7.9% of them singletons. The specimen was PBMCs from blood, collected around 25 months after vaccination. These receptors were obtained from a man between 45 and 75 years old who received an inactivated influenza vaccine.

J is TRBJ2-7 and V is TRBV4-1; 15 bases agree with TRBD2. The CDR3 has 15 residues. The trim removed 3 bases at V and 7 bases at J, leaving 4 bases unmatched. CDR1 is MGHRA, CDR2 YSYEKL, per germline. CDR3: CASSQGLAGGREQYF. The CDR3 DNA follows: TGCGCCAGCAGCCAGGGACTAGCGGGAGGTAGGGAGCAGTACTTC.

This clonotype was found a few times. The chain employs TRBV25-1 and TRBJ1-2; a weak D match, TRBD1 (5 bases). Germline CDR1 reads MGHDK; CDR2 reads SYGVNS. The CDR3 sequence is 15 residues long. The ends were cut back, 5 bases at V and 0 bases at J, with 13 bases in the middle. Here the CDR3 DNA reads TGTGCCAGCAGTACCGGGGGAGGGACTAACTATGGCTACACCTTC. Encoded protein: CASSTGGGTNYGYTF.

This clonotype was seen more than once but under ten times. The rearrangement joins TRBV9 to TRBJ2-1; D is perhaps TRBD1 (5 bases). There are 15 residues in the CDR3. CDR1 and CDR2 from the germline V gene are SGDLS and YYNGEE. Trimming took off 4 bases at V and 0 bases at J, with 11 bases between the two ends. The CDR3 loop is CASSPEGDSYNEQFF. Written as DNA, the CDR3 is TGTGCCAGCAGCCCAGAAGGGGACTCCTACAATGAGCAGTTCTTC.

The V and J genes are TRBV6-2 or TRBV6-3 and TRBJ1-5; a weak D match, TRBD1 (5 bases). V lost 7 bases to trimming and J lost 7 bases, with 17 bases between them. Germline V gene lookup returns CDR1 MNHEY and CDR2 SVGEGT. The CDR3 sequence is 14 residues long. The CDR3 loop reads CASTDWGWGQPQHF. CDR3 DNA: TGTGCCAGCACTGATTGGGGATGGGGGCAGCCCCAGCATTTT.

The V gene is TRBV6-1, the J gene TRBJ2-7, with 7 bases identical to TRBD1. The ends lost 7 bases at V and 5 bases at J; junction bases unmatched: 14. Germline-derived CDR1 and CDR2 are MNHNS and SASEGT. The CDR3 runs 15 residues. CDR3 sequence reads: CASNLRGGARNEQYF. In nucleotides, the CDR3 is TGTGCCAGCAACCTTCGAGGGGGCGCTCGGAACGAGCAGTACTTC.

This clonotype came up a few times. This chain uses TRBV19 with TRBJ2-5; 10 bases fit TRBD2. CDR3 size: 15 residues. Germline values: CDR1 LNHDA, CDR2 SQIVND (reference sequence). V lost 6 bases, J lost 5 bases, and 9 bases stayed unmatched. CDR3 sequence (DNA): TGTGCCAGTAGGACCAGCGGGAGGGTCCACGAGACCCAGTACTTC. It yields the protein CASRTSGRVHETQYF.

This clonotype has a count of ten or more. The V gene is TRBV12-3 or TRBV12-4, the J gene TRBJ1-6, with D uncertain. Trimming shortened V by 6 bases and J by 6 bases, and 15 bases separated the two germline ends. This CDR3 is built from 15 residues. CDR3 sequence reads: CASSQLQTGNSPLHF. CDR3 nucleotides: TGTGCCAGCAGCCAACTTCAAACTGGTAATTCACCCCTCCACTTT.

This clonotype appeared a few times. This CDR3 is CSARDPGSGTSNEQFF. The CDR3 coding sequence is TGCAGTGCTAGAGACCCAGGCTCCGGGACTAGCAATGAGCAGTTCTTC. The chain joins TRBV20-1 to TRBJ2-1; TRBD2 matches 8 bases. V lost 0 bases, J lost 6 bases, and 10 bases stayed unmatched. The germline V gene encodes CDR1 DFQATT and CDR2 SNEGSKA (reference sequence). The CDR3 totals 16 residues.

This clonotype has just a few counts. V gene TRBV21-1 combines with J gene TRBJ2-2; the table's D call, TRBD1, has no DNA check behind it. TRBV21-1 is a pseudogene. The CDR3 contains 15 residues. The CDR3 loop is CASSKGGLNTGELFF. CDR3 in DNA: TGTGCCAGCAGCAAGGGCGGATTAAACACCGGGGAGCTGTTTTTT.

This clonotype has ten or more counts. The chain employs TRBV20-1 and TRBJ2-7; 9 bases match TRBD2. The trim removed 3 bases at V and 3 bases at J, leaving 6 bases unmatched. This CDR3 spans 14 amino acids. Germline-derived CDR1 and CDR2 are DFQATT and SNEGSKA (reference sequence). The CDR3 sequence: CSASGGRAYYEQYF. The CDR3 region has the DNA TGCAGTGCTAGTGGCGGGAGGGCCTACTACGAGCAGTACTTC.

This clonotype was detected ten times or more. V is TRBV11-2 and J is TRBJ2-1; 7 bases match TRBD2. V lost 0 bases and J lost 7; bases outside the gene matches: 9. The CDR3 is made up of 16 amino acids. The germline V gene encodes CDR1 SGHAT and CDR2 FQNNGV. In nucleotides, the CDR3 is TGTGCCAGCAGCTTAGAGCTAGCCGGGGGGTTTAATGAGCAGTTCTTC. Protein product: CASSLELAGGFNEQFF. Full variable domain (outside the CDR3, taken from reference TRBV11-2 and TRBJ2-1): EAGVAQSPRYKIIEKRQSVAFWCNPISGHATLYWYQQILGQGPKLLIQFQNNGVVDDSQLPKDRFSAERLKGVDSTLKIQPAKLEDSAVYLCASSLELAGGFNEQFFGPGTRLTVL.

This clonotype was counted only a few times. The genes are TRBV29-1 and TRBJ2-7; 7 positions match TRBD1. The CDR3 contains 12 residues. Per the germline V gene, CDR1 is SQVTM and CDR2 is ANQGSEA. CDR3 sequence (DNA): TGCCGTTTAGAGGGGGCGCCCTACGAGCAGTACTTC. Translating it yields CRLEGAPYEQYF.

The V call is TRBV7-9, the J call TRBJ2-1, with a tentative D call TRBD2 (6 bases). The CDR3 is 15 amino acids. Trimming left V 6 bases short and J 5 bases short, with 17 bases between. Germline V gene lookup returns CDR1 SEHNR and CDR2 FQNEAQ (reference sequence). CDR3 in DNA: TGTGCCAGCAGTTCCACGGGAGACCCTAACAATGAGCAGTTCTTC. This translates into CASSSTGDPNNEQFF.

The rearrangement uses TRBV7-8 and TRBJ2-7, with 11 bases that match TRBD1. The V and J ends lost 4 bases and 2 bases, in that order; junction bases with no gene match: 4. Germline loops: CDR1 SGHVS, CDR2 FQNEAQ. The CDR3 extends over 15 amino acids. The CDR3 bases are TGTGCCAGCAGCTCTAGGGACAGGGGGGCCTACGAGCAGTACTTC. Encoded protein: CASSSRDRGAYEQYF.

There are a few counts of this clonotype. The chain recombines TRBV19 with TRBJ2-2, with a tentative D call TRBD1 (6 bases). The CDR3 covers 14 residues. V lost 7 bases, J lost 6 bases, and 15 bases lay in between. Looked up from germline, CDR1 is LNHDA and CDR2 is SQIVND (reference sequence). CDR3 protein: CASTRNRDPGELFF. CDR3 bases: TGTGCCAGTACCCGCAACAGGGACCCCGGGGAGCTGTTTTTT.

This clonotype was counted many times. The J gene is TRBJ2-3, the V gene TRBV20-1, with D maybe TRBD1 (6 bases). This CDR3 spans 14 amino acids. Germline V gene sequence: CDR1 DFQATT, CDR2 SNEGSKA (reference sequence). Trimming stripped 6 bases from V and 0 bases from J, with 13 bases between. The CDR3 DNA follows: TGCAGTGCCGCCTCCGGACAGAGCACAGATACGCAGTATTTT. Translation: CSAASGQSTDTQYF.

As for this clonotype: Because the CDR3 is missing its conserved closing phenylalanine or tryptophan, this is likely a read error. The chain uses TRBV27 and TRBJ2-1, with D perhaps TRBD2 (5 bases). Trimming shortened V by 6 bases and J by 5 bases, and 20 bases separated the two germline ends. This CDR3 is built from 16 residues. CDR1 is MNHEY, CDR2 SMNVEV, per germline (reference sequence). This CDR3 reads CASRFLTRGRDNEQFS. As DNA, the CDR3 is TGTGCCAGCAGGTTCCTGACCCGGGGTAGGGACAATGAGCAGTTCTCC.

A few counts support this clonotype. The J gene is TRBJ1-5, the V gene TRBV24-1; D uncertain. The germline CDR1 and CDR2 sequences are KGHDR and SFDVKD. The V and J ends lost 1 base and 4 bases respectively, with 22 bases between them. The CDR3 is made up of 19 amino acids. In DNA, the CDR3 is TGTGCCACCAGTGATTTTGATGGTTCGTGGGCCCTGCCTAATCAGCCCCAGCATTTT. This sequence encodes CATSDFDGSWALPNQPQHF.

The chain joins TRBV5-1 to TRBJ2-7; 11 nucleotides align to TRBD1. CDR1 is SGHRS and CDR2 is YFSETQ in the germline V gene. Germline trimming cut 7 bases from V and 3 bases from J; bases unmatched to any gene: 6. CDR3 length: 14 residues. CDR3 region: CASSRTGGVYEQYF. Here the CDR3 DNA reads TGCGCCAGCTCGAGGACAGGGGGCGTCTACGAGCAGTACTTC.

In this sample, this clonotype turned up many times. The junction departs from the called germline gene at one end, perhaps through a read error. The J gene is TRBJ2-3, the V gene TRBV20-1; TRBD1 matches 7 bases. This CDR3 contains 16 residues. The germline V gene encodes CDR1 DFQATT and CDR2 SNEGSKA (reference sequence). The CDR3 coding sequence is TGCAGGGCTACTGATACCGGGACAGAAAGCACAGATACGCAGTATTTT. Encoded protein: CRATDTGTESTDTQYF.

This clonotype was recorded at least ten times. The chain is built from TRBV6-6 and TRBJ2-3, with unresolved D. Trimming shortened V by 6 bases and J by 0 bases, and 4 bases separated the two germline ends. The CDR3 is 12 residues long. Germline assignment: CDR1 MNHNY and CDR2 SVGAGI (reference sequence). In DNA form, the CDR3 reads TGTGCCAGCAGATCGAGCACAGATACGCAGTATTTT. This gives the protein CASRSSTDTQYF.

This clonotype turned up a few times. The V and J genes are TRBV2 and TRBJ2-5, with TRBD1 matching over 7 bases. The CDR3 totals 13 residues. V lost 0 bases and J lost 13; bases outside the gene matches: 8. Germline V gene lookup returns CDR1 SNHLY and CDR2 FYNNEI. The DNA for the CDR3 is TGTGCCAGCAGTGAAGCAAAAACAGGGGCCCCGTACTTC. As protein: CASSEAKTGAPYF.

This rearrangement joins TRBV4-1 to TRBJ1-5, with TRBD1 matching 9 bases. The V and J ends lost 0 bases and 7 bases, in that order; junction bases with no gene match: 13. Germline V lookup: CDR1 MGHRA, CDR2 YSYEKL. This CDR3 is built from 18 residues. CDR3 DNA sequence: TGCGCCAGCAGCCAAGATCCGTCTTCCGGGACAGGGTCACAGCCCCAGCATTTT. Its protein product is CASSQDPSSGTGSQPQHF.

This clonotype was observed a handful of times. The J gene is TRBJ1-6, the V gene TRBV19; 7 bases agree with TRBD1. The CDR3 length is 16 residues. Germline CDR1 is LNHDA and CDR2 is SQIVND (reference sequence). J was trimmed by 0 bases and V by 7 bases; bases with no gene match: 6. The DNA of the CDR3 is TGTGCCAGTACGGATCAGGGGGACTCCTATAATTCACCCCTCCACTTT. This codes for CASTDQGDSYNSPLHF.

This CDR3 reads CSARDGDIKNIQYF. CDR3 coding DNA: TGCAGTGCTAGAGATGGGGACATAAAAAACATTCAGTACTTC. The chain combines TRBV20-1 with TRBJ2-4, with a tentative D call TRBD1 (6 bases). Germline V CDR1 and CDR2: DFQATT, SNEGSKA (reference sequence). The CDR3 spans 14 residues. Trimming stripped 0 bases from V and 4 bases from J, with 10 bases between.

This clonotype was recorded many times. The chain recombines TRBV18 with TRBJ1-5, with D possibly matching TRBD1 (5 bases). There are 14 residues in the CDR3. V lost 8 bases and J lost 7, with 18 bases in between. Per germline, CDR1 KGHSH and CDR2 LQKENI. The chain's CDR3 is CASADRDGGQPQHF. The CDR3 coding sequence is TGTGCCAGCGCTGACCGGGACGGAGGGCAGCCCCAGCATTTT.

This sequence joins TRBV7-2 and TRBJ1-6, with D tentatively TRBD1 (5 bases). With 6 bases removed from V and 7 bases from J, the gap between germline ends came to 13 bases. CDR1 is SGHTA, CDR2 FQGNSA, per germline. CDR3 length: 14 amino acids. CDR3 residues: CASSRAGQNSPLHF. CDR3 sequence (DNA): TGTGCCAGCAGTAGGGCAGGGCAAAATTCACCCCTCCACTTT.